These 13 T cell receptor beta chains share one sample of origin, sequenced in a study of blood T cells in healthy people across ages. Next came a second PCR, run for roughly 6 to 11 cycles, which used a sample-barcoded 5' primer along with a J-beta primer mix. TCRdb reprocessed the 5' RACE reads via MiXCR and lists one record per CDR3 protein. In the table there are around 1,700,000 distinct CDR3 sequences, over 25% of which are singletons. The sequencing sample was made of blood. These receptors were collected from a woman aged 30 to 39 in good health.

A note on this clonotype: One base away lies a much larger clone, so this may be a sequencing read error. The gene calls are TRBV20-1 and TRBJ2-1, with no clear D. CDR1 DFQATT and CDR2 SNEGSKA come from the germline V gene (reference sequence). CDR3 length: 15 amino acids. The CDR3 bases are TGCAGTGCTTACGGCGGTCCCAGCTCCTGCAATGAGCAGTTCTTC. It yields the protein CSAYGGPSSCNEQFF.

Comments on this clonotype: A much larger clone is a single base away; this may be a read error. The CDR3 spells CSARDRGLVKETQYF. The DNA of the CDR3 is TGCAGTGCTAGAGATAGGGGACTAGTGAAAGAGACCCAGTACTTC. The chain couples TRBV20-1 to TRBJ2-7; TRBD2 agrees at 8 bases. The end of the DNA fits TRBJ2-5 better, so the J call may be wrong. The CDR3 has 15 residues. Germline values: CDR1 DFQATT, CDR2 SNEGSKA (reference sequence).

Concerning this clonotype itself: A clone one base away is much larger, so this may be a read error. The gene calls are TRBV20-1 and TRBJ2-5, with TRBD1 matching over 11 bases. This CDR3 is built from 13 residues. Germline V gene data show CDR1 as DFQATT and CDR2 as SNEGSKA (reference sequence). V lost 7 bases, J lost 5 bases, and 6 bases stayed unmatched. The CDR3 reads CSVLGQGEETQYF. CDR3 coding DNA: TGCAGTGTTTTGGGACAGGGGGAGGAGACCCAGTACTTC.

Comment on this clonotype: One junction end does not reproduce the germline sequence, and a read error may be involved. The chain employs TRBV20-1 and TRBJ1-4; D possibly corresponds to TRBD1 (5 bases). Per germline, CDR1 DFQATT and CDR2 SNEGSKA (reference sequence). The CDR3 extends over 13 amino acids. The CDR3 spells CSARGPRSEKLSF. The CDR3 DNA follows: TGCAGTGCTAGGGGACCGAGGAGTGAAAAACTGTCTTTT.

This clonotype showed up many times. This chain connects TRBV7-2 to TRBJ2-5; 7 nucleotides align to TRBD1. Trimming at V came to 5 bases and at J to 4 bases, leaving 10 bases not matched to a gene. This CDR3 comprises 15 residues. Per the germline V gene, CDR1 is SGHTA and CDR2 is FQGNSA. CDR3 protein: CASSPGTVVLETQYF. As DNA, the CDR3 is TGTGCCAGCAGCCCAGGGACAGTCGTATTAGAGACCCAGTACTTC.

This chain connects TRBV14 to TRBJ2-4; a possible D gene is TRBD1 (5 bases). The J call may be faulty, since TRBJ2-7 better matches the DNA end. The CDR3 is 15 residues long. Germline CDR1 and CDR2: SGHDN and FVKESK. The DNA of the CDR3 is TGTGCCAGCAGCCCCCGGACGGCTCAGGGCCACGAGCAGTACTTC. Translation gives CASSPRTAQGHEQYF.

The chain is built from TRBV4-3 and TRBJ2-2; 7 bases fit TRBD2. This CDR3 has 17 residues. J gave up 4 bases and V 1 base, and 9 bases lay outside the gene matches. Per germline, CDR1 LGHNA and CDR2 YSLEER. The DNA of the CDR3 is TGCGCCAGCAGCCAAGTAGTGGGAGGGCCGAGCACCGGGGAGCTGTTTTTT. Its translation is CASSQVVGGPSTGELFF.

The sample holds many counts of this clonotype. The chain carries TRBV5-1 and TRBJ1-2; D is unclear. CDR1 is SGHRS, CDR2 YFSETQ, per germline. The CDR3 spans 14 residues. V gave up 4 bases and J gave up 2 bases, with 12 bases separating them. The CDR3 sequence is CASSPGVGNYGYTF. The CDR3 DNA sequence: TGCGCCAGCAGCCCGGGCGTCGGGAACTATGGCTACACCTTC.

The chain links TRBV12-3 or TRBV12-4 to TRBJ2-3; 9 bases agree with TRBD2. Trimming cost V 3 bases and J 2 bases; bases outside gene matches: 6. The CDR3 totals 16 residues. In DNA, the CDR3 is TGTGCCAGCAGTTTCCTTGCGGGGGGGTACACAGATACGCAGTATTTT. It specifies CASSFLAGGYTDTQYF.

This clonotype has more than one count but fewer than ten. The chain couples TRBV7-9 to TRBJ2-1, with 8 positions matching TRBD1. Germline CDR1 reads SEHNR; CDR2 reads FQNEAQ (reference sequence). Germline trimming cut 6 bases from V and 6 bases from J; bases unmatched to any gene: 7. The CDR3 sequence is 14 residues long. The chain's CDR3 is CASRPTGEGNEQFF. The CDR3 DNA follows: TGTGCCAGCAGGCCGACAGGGGAAGGCAATGAGCAGTTCTTC.

The CDR3 coding sequence is TGTGCCAGCAGTTACGCTCCTTCTTCGGGCGGTCGAAAGGGGGAGCAGTACTTC. It is translated as CASSYAPSSGGRKGEQYF. V usage is TRBV6-5 and J usage is TRBJ2-7; tentative D call: TRBD1 (5 bases). CDR1 and CDR2 from the germline V gene are MNHEY and SVGAGI. The CDR3 contains 18 residues. V lost 2 bases, J lost 7 bases, and 27 bases lay in between.

About this clonotype: A much larger clone lies a single base off, so this may be a read error. V is TRBV7-2 and J is TRBJ1-5; D remains ambiguous. CDR3 length: 16 residues. CDR1 and CDR2 (germline): SGHTA, FQGNSA. The CDR3, as DNA: TGTGTCAGCAGCCCCTCCCCGGGGTTTGGCAATCAGCCCCAGCATTTT. It yields the protein CVSSPSPGFGNQPQHF.

V and J are TRBV6-5 and TRBJ2-6, with a weak D call TRBD1 (5 bases). Germline lookup yields CDR1 MNHEY and CDR2 SVGAGI. V was clipped by 5 bases and J by 0 bases, with 8 bases between them. The length of the CDR3 is 15 residues. The CDR3 loop is CASSKQDSGANVLTF. CDR3 DNA sequence: TGTGCCAGCAGTAAACAGGACTCTGGGGCCAACGTCCTGACTTTC.